This T cell receptor (beta chain) comes out of a study of CD8 T cells in Susac syndrome. RNA, at about 0.5 to 1 ug, was reverse transcribed with random hexamers. TCRdb passed the immunoSEQ multiplex PCR reads through MiXCR, listing each CDR3 protein once. Of 200,000 or so distinct CDR3 sequences listed, 95% are singletons. Germline V gene lookup returns CDR1 SGHRS and CDR2 YFSETQ. V shed 5 bases and J shed 5 bases, with 14 bases lying between them. This CDR3 has 15 amino acids. The sequenced material came from CD4+ T cells from PBMCs. This chain links TRBV5-1 with TRBJ1-6; D gene uncertain. This TCR came from a human donor with multiple sclerosis. The CDR3 DNA sequence: TGCGCCAGCAGGCCAGGCCGAAGAGATAATTCACCCCTCCACTTT. It yields the protein CASRPGRRDNSPLHF.